A single sample is the source of the 18 T cell receptor beta chains below, sequenced in a study of blood T cells in healthy people across ages. A sample-barcoded 5' primer and a J-beta primer mix were used in a second PCR of roughly 6 to 11 cycles. Each CDR3 protein gets one entry after TCRdb re-called the 5' RACE reads with MiXCR. Here the sample spans over a million distinct CDR3 sequences, 45% being singletons. Sequencing used blood. These receptors were obtained from a woman aged 55-70 years in good health.

The V call is TRBV20-1, the J call TRBJ2-2; D is perhaps TRBD2 (5 bases). The V gene lost 1 base and the J gene lost 6 bases, with 12 bases spanning the gap. CDR3 length equals 14 residues. Per germline, CDR1 DFQATT and CDR2 SNEGSKA (reference sequence). The CDR3 protein is CSARVGFSAGELFF. CDR3 sequence (DNA): TGCAGTGCTAGAGTGGGGTTTAGCGCCGGGGAGCTGTTTTTT.

The rearrangement uses TRBV11-2 and TRBJ2-5; D gene unclear. The CDR3 runs 14 residues. CDR1 and CDR2 (germline): SGHAT, FQNNGV. Trimming cost V 1 base and J 5 bases, with 11 bases left between them. This CDR3 is CASSLAPLGETQYF. DNA of the CDR3: TGTGCCAGCAGCTTAGCTCCCCTGGGGGAGACCCAGTACTTC.

This chain uses TRBV7-2 with TRBJ2-3; D remains unclear. The CDR3 length is 13 residues. With 5 bases removed from V and 2 bases from J, the gap between germline ends came to 8 bases. From germline, CDR1 is SGHTA and CDR2 FQGNSA. The chain's CDR3 is CASSRVVTDTQYF. The CDR3 DNA is TGTGCCAGCAGCCGAGTAGTCACAGATACGCAGTATTTT.

This clonotype was counted a few times. The chain combines TRBV5-5 with TRBJ2-1; 9 positions match TRBD1. Germline lookup yields CDR1 SGHKS and CDR2 YYEKEE (reference sequence). With V trimmed by 0 bases and J by 9 bases, 10 bases remained unmatched. The CDR3 consists of 16 residues. The CDR3 is CASSLVLGDRDGEQFF. As DNA, the CDR3 is TGTGCCAGCAGCTTGGTATTGGGGGACAGGGATGGTGAGCAGTTCTTC.

The chain recombines TRBV5-1 with TRBJ2-7; 8 bases match TRBD1. The CDR3 runs to 14 residues. V shed 0 bases, J shed 5 bases, and the junction held 4 bases outside the gene matches. In germline, CDR1 is SGHRS, CDR2 YFSETQ. The CDR3 bases are TGCGCCAGCAGCTTGGCCGACAGGGGCCACGAGCAGTACTTC. Amino acid sequence: CASSLADRGHEQYF.

J is TRBJ2-1 and V is TRBV28, with unresolved D. V dropped 3 bases and J dropped 12 bases, with 12 bases sitting between them. The CDR3 sequence is 12 residues long. Germline V gives CDR1 MDHEN, CDR2 SYDVKM. This chain's CDR3 is CASSFKVRLQFF. Written as DNA, the CDR3 is TGTGCCAGCAGTTTCAAAGTTCGTTTGCAGTTCTTC.

Notes on this clonotype: One base away lies a much larger clone, so this may be a sequencing read error. The gene calls are TRBV7-3 and TRBJ2-5, with no clear D. The V end lost 6 bases, the J end lost 11 bases, and 19 bases lay between the germline ends. Germline V lookup: CDR1 SGHTA, CDR2 FQGTGA. This CDR3 is 13 amino acids long. This CDR3 reads CASSVSASHGQYF. CDR3 DNA: TGTGCCAGCAGTGTTTCTGCTTCTCACGGGCAGTACTTC. The whole variable domain, remainder taken from reference TRBV7-3 and TRBJ2-5, is GAGVSQTPSNKVTEKGKYVELRCDPISGHTALYWYRQSLGQGPEFLIYFQGTGAADDSGLPNDRFFAVRPEGSVSTLKIQRTERGDSAVYLCASSVSASHGQYFGPGTRLLVL.

The CDR3: CASSLRGTGDNYGYTF. In DNA form, the CDR3 reads TGCGCCAGCAGCCTTCGAGGTACAGGGGATAACTATGGCTACACCTTC. The rearrangement joins TRBV4-1 to TRBJ1-2; TRBD1 agrees at 7 bases. CDR3 length equals 16 residues. With V trimmed by 4 bases and J by 1 base, 9 bases remained unmatched. CDR1 MGHRA and CDR2 YSYEKL come from the germline V gene.

The chain joins TRBV6-5 to TRBJ2-1, with D possibly called TRBD1 or TRBD2 (5 bases each). Between the trimmed V and J ends, which lost 0 bases and 4 bases, there was a span of 13 bases. The CDR3 length is 16 residues. The germline V gene encodes CDR1 MNHEY and CDR2 SVGAGI. CDR3 DNA sequence: TGTGCCAGCAGTTACTCATCCGGGACCACGTACAATGAGCAGTTCTTC. Encoded protein: CASSYSSGTTYNEQFF.

This clonotype was observed a few times. J is TRBJ2-1 and V is TRBV4-1; D could derive from TRBD1 or TRBD2 (5 bases each). From germline, CDR1 is MGHRA and CDR2 YSYEKL. Deletions cut 1 base from V and 2 bases from J, with 9 bases between. This CDR3 comprises 15 residues. The CDR3 DNA is TGCGCCAGCAGCCAAGCGTTGGGACCCTACAATGAGCAGTTCTTC. Translating it yields CASSQALGPYNEQFF.

The DNA of the CDR3 is TGTGCCACCAGTGACCCGGGACAGGGAGGTGAGCAGTTCTTC. This gives the protein CATSDPGQGGEQFF. This chain links TRBV24-1 with TRBJ2-1; 9 nucleotides agree with TRBD1. V lost 4 bases to trimming and J lost 9 bases; unmatched junction nucleotides: 6. CDR3 length: 14 amino acids. Germline V lookup: CDR1 KGHDR, CDR2 SFDVKD.

The gene calls are TRBV19 and TRBJ1-2, with D possibly being TRBD1 (5 bases). CDR3 length: 12 residues. The V and J ends lost 3 bases and 10 bases respectively, with 12 bases between them. The germline gives CDR1 LNHDA, CDR2 SQIVND (reference sequence). The CDR3 nucleotides are TGTGCCAGTAGTATCGGGGGGATGATCTACACCTTC. The encoded protein is CASSIGGMIYTF.

The J gene is TRBJ1-6, the V gene TRBV15; TRBD1 agrees at 10 bases. Germline CDR1 reads LNHNV; CDR2 reads YYDKDF (reference sequence). CDR3 length: 15 amino acids. V lost 0 bases and J lost 8; bases outside the gene matches: 1. The CDR3 here is CATSRDGTGDSPLHF. The CDR3 region has the DNA TGTGCCACCAGCAGAGATGGGACAGGGGATTCACCCCTCCACTTT.

This clonotype came up a few times. The genes are TRBV5-1 and TRBJ2-1, with D perhaps matching TRBD2 (6 bases). The DNA end lines up better with TRBJ2-7; the J call may be wrong. The CDR3 has 15 amino acids. Germline lookup yields CDR1 SGHRS and CDR2 YFSETQ. CDR3 DNA sequence: TGCGCCAGCAGCTTACAACGGGAGTCTTACAATGAGCAGTACTTC. This translates into CASSLQRESYNEQYF.

This clonotype was observed at least ten times. The rearrangement joins TRBV3-1 to TRBJ2-7, with D unclear. Germline CDR1 LGHDT, CDR2 YNNKEL (reference sequence). CDR3 length: 14 residues. V was clipped by 0 bases and J by 2 bases, with 8 bases between them. CDR3 nucleotide sequence: TGTGCCAGCAGCCAAGATGCGCTAGCCTACGAGCAGTACTTC. This gives the protein CASSQDALAYEQYF.

This clonotype has a handful of counts. V gene TRBV15 combines with J gene TRBJ2-3; D is unclear. Looked up from germline, CDR1 is LNHNV and CDR2 is YYDKDF (reference sequence). The V end lost 2 bases, the J end lost 3 bases, and 3 bases lay between the germline ends. The CDR3 spans 12 residues. CDR3 residues: CATSRRTDTQYF. In DNA form, the CDR3 reads TGTGCCACCAGCAGAAGGACAGATACGCAGTATTTT.

This chain joins TRBV25-1 and TRBJ1-6; 8 bases match TRBD1. This CDR3 contains 13 residues. CDR1 and CDR2 (germline): MGHDK, SYGVNS. Germline trimming cut 4 bases from V and 9 bases from J; bases unmatched to any gene: 2. The CDR3 loop is CASSGTGISPLHF. The CDR3 DNA is TGTGCCAGCAGTGGGACAGGGATTTCACCCCTCCACTTT.

This clonotype has just a few counts. The gene calls are TRBV2 and TRBJ2-3, with no clear D. The CDR3 length is 14 residues. V was pared by 5 bases and J by 6 bases, with 15 bases between. Looked up from germline, CDR1 is SNHLY and CDR2 is FYNNEI. CDR3 sequence: CASSYDPRPDTQYF. CDR3 bases: TGTGCCAGCAGTTACGACCCACGTCCGGATACGCAGTATTTT.